A single sample gave rise to the 21 T cell receptor beta chains below, sequenced in a study of siplizumab effects on memory and regulatory T cells (dated by TCRdb to the late 2010s). The library was obtained by the immunoSEQ multiplex PCR assay. TCRdb mirrors the immuneACCESS table, restricted to in-frame sequences. Some clones are absent from its copies; in checked studies, under half trace to an unresolved V gene, and the reason for the others is unknown. The sample records tens of thousands of clones, under 95% of which are singletons. The top ten hold roughly 30% of the sample. Sequencing was carried out using CD8+ T cells sorted from blood. These receptors originate from a human donor in good health.

In regard to this clone: The germline gene is not matched at one end of the junction; a read error may be the cause. The chain couples TRBV29-1 to TRBJ2-1; possible D gene TRBD2, 6 bases. The germline V gene encodes CDR1 SQVTM and CDR2 ANQGSEA. This CDR3 has 14 residues. The CDR3 DNA follows: TGCAGCGGTGAACCGGGACTGGGATACAATGAGCAGTTCTTC. This translates into CSGEPGLGYNEQFF.

This sequence joins TRBV7-2 and TRBJ1-1; 8 bases map to TRBD1. V gave up 0 bases and J gave up 4 bases; unmatched junction bases: 19. Per germline, CDR1 SGHTA and CDR2 FQGNSA. The CDR3 loop spans 20 amino acids. CDR3 sequence (DNA): TGTGCCAGCAGCTTAGCGGGTTCTGTTGGCAGGGGGCGTATAAGCACTGAAGCTTTCTTT. This encodes CASSLAGSVGRGRISTEAFF.

In this sample, this clone turned up once. The genes are TRBV5-6 and TRBJ1-4, with D possibly being TRBD1 (6 bases). Trimming left V 4 bases short and J 7 bases short, with 14 bases between. The CDR3 length is 14 residues. The V gene's germline CDR1 is SGHDT and CDR2 YYEEEE. CDR3 nucleotide sequence: TGTGCCAGCAGCCCCGGGACACGAGGTGAAAAACTGTTTTTT. Translating gives CASSPGTRGEKLFF.

This chain uses TRBV5-4 with TRBJ2-3; D is unclear. The germline V gene encodes CDR1 SGHNT and CDR2 YYREEE (reference sequence). V was trimmed by 1 base and J by 0 bases, leaving 3 bases between them. The CDR3 consists of 13 residues. The CDR3 coding sequence is TGTGCCAGCAGCTTGTTGAGCACAGATACGCAGTATTTT. Translated, it gives CASSLLSTDTQYF.

The genes are TRBV5-1 and TRBJ1-5; 10 nucleotides match TRBD1. Trimming cost V 1 base and J 5 bases; bases outside gene matches: 3. CDR1 and CDR2 from the germline V gene are SGHRS and YFSETQ. The CDR3 runs 15 residues. Here the CDR3 DNA reads TGCGCCAGCAGCTTGACGACAGGGGGCTATCAGCCCCAGCATTTT. This translates into CASSLTTGGYQPQHF.

The table lists this clone with a few counts. This chain links TRBV7-9 with TRBJ2-7, with D tentatively TRBD1 (5 bases). Germline values: CDR1 SEHNR, CDR2 FQNEAQ (reference sequence). The CDR3 loop spans 14 amino acids. The V gene lost 5 bases and the J gene lost 7 bases, with 18 bases spanning the gap. CDR3 sequence reads: CASSVRRGHEEQYF. The CDR3 bases are TGTGCCAGCAGCGTAAGAAGGGGCCACGAAGAGCAGTACTTC.

The chain joins TRBV27 to TRBJ1-4; D is undetermined. V was cut by 0 bases and J by 6 bases, with 8 bases left in between. CDR1 MNHEY and CDR2 SMNVEV come from the germline V gene (reference sequence). The CDR3 extends over 14 amino acids. The CDR3 is CASSLSIADEKLFF. CDR3 nucleotides: TGTGCCAGCAGTTTATCGATCGCGGATGAAAAACTGTTTTTT.

The chain combines TRBV30 with TRBJ2-1; TRBD2 might be the D (6 bases). The CDR3 runs to 13 residues. Per germline, CDR1 GTSNPN and CDR2 SVGIG (reference sequence). Between the trimmed V and J ends, which lost 4 bases and 9 bases, there was a span of 16 bases. The chain's CDR3 is CAWTSPREIEQFF. CDR3 bases: TGTGCCTGGACCTCGCCCCGGGAGATTGAGCAGTTCTTC.

The CDR3 DNA is TGTGCCAGCAGTGAAGGAACTACCCTTACGACTCAGCAGTACTTC. It encodes CASSEGTTLTTQQYF. The rearrangement uses TRBV2 and TRBJ2-7; unclear D gene. This CDR3 has 15 residues. V was trimmed by 1 base and J by 8 bases, leaving 18 bases between them. The germline CDR1 and CDR2 sequences are SNHLY and FYNNEI.

The chain combines TRBV11-2 with TRBJ2-1, with TRBD2 as a possible D gene (5 bases). This CDR3 spans 17 amino acids. V lost 1 base and J lost 3, with 16 bases in between. In germline, CDR1 is SGHAT, CDR2 FQNNGV. The CDR3 here is CASSLVTALEGYNEQFF. CDR3 DNA sequence: TGTGCCAGCAGCTTAGTGACGGCGCTTGAGGGCTACAATGAGCAGTTCTTC.

This clone occurred once. This chain uses TRBV21-1 with TRBJ1-3; the DNA was not used to check the table's D call, TRBD1. TRBV21-1 is designated a pseudogene. This CDR3 has 15 amino acids. The CDR3 loop reads CASSPDRYSGNTIYF. The CDR3 DNA reads as TGTGCCAGCAGTCCGGACAGGTACTCTGGAAACACCATATATTTT.

The V call is TRBV5-7, the J call TRBJ2-1, with 7 bases matching TRBD2. TRBV5-7 is filed as an ORF, its function uncertain. Unmatched junction bases numbered 8, after V lost 4 bases and J lost 4 bases. The CDR3 has 15 residues. The CDR3 region has the DNA TGTGCCAGCAGCCCCTCGGCGGGAGTATACAATGAGCAGTTCTTC. Translating it yields CASSPSAGVYNEQFF.

The rearrangement uses TRBV19 and TRBJ1-2; 9 bases are shared with TRBD1. This CDR3 comprises 13 residues. The germline gives CDR1 LNHDA, CDR2 SQIVND (reference sequence). The trim removed 6 bases at V and 7 bases at J, leaving 6 bases unmatched. The CDR3 nucleotides are TGTGCCAGTAGATCGGGGACAGGGTTTGGCTACACCTTC. Translated: CASRSGTGFGYTF.

The CDR3 sequence is CASSTMRGFPTDTQYF. DNA for the CDR3: TGTGCCAGCAGCACCATGAGGGGCTTCCCCACAGATACGCAGTATTTT. V and J are TRBV7-9 and TRBJ2-3; D may match TRBD1 or TRBD2 (5 bases each). Trimming took off 5 bases at V and 2 bases at J, with 17 bases between the two ends. Germline CDR1 and CDR2: SEHNR and FQNEAQ (reference sequence). The CDR3 loop spans 16 amino acids.

The V gene is TRBV6-5, the J gene TRBJ1-2; D ambiguous. The germline V and J ends were trimmed by 3 bases and 0 bases, with 11 bases remaining between them. CDR1 and CDR2 from the germline V gene are MNHEY and SVGAGI. This CDR3 has 15 residues. The CDR3 spells CASSYFFGANYGYTF. The CDR3 DNA sequence: TGTGCCAGCAGTTATTTTTTCGGAGCTAACTATGGCTACACCTTC.

The chain uses TRBV27 and TRBJ2-1, with D perhaps TRBD1 (5 bases). The V and J ends lost 5 bases and 9 bases respectively, with 11 bases between them. This CDR3 spans 12 amino acids. Germline values: CDR1 MNHEY, CDR2 SMNVEV (reference sequence). This CDR3 is CASSPQGAEQFF. The CDR3 DNA is TGTGCCAGCAGTCCTCAGGGTGCTGAGCAGTTCTTC.

The chain has TRBV27 and TRBJ2-3; D remains unclear. Trimming left V 1 base short and J 0 bases short, with 11 bases between. CDR1 is MNHEY, CDR2 SMNVEV, per germline (reference sequence). This CDR3 has 16 residues. CDR3 nucleotides: TGTGCCAGCAGTTTATTTTCAGGAGTCAGCACAGATACGCAGTATTTT. Its protein is CASSLFSGVSTDTQYF.

The rearrangement uses TRBV6-5 and TRBJ1-5, with D uncertain. In germline, CDR1 is MNHEY, CDR2 SVGAGI. The CDR3 spans 14 residues. V lost 4 bases and J lost 0, with 7 bases in between. CDR3 in amino acids: CASSSGFSNQPQHF. CDR3 nucleotides: TGTGCCAGCAGTTCCGGGTTTAGCAATCAGCCCCAGCATTTT.

This chain links TRBV7-3 with TRBJ2-1; 11 bases fit TRBD2. Trimming at V came to 5 bases and at J to 7 bases, leaving 7 bases not matched to a gene. In germline, CDR1 is SGHTA, CDR2 FQGTGA. The CDR3 spans 15 residues. CDR3 coding DNA: TGTGCCAGCAGCCAACTAGCGGGAGTATCAAATGAGCAGTTCTTC. It translates to CASSQLAGVSNEQFF. Complete variable domain (other parts from reference TRBV7-3 and TRBJ2-1): GAGVSQTPSNKVTEKGKYVELRCDPISGHTALYWYRQSLGQGPEFLIYFQGTGAADDSGLPNDRFFAVRPEGSVSTLKIQRTERGDSAVYLCASSQLAGVSNEQFFGPGTRLTVL.

This sequence joins TRBV19 and TRBJ2-1; D gene uncertain. V shed 1 base and J shed 2 bases, with 12 bases lying between them. The CDR3 spans 16 residues. Germline lookup yields CDR1 LNHDA and CDR2 SQIVND (reference sequence). The CDR3, as DNA: TGTGCCAGTAGTATAGGGCAGCAGAGCCCCTACAATGAGCAGTTCTTC. It is translated as CASSIGQQSPYNEQFF.

The rearrangement links TRBV27 to TRBJ2-1; TRBD1 is a possible D gene (6 bases). Per the germline V gene, CDR1 is MNHEY and CDR2 is SMNVEV (reference sequence). This CDR3 comprises 13 residues. Trimming stripped 5 bases from V and 6 bases from J, with 11 bases between. CDR3 in DNA: TGTGCCAGCAGTAGGGGACACCGCAATGAGCAGTTCTTC. This codes for CASSRGHRNEQFF.